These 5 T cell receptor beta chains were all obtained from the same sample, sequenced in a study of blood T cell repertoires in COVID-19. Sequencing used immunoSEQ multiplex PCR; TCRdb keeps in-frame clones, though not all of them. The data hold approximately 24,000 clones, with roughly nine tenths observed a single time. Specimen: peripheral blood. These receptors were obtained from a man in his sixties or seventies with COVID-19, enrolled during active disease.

CDR3: CASSLVISRGNQETQYF. The DNA for the CDR3 is TGCGCCAGCAGCTTGGTCATCTCCAGGGGGAACCAAGAGACCCAGTACTTC. This chain joins TRBV5-1 and TRBJ2-5, with 7 bases aligning to TRBD1. Germline V gene data show CDR1 as SGHRS and CDR2 as YFSETQ. The CDR3 sequence is 17 residues long. Losses at the gene ends were 0 bases for V and 0 bases for J; bases not matched to a gene: 8.

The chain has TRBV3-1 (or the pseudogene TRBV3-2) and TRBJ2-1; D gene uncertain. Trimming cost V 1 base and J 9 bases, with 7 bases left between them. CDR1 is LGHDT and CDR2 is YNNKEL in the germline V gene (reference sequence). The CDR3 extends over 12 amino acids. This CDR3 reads CASSQGASEQFF. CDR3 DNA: TGTGCCAGCAGCCAAGGAGCATCTGAGCAGTTCTTC.

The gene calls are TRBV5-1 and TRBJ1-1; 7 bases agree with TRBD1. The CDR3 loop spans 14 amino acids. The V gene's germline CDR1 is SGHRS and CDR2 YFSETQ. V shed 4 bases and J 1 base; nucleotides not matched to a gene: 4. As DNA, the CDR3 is TGCGCCAGCAGCGCGCAGGGGGGGAACACTGAAGCTTTCTTT. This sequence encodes CASSAQGGNTEAFF.

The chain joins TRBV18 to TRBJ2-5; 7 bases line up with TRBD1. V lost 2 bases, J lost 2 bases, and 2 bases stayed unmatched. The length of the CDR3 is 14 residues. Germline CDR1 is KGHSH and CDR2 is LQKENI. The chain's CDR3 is CASSPNRGQETQYF. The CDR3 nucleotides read TGTGCCAGCTCACCAAACAGGGGTCAAGAGACCCAGTACTTC.

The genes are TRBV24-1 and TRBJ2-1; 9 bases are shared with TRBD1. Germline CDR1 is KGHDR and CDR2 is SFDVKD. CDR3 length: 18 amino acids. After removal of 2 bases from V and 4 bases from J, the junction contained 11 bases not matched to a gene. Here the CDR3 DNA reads TGTGCCACCAGTGATTCGATTTCCGGGACAGGGAATTACAATGAGCAGTTCTTC. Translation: CATSDSISGTGNYNEQFF.